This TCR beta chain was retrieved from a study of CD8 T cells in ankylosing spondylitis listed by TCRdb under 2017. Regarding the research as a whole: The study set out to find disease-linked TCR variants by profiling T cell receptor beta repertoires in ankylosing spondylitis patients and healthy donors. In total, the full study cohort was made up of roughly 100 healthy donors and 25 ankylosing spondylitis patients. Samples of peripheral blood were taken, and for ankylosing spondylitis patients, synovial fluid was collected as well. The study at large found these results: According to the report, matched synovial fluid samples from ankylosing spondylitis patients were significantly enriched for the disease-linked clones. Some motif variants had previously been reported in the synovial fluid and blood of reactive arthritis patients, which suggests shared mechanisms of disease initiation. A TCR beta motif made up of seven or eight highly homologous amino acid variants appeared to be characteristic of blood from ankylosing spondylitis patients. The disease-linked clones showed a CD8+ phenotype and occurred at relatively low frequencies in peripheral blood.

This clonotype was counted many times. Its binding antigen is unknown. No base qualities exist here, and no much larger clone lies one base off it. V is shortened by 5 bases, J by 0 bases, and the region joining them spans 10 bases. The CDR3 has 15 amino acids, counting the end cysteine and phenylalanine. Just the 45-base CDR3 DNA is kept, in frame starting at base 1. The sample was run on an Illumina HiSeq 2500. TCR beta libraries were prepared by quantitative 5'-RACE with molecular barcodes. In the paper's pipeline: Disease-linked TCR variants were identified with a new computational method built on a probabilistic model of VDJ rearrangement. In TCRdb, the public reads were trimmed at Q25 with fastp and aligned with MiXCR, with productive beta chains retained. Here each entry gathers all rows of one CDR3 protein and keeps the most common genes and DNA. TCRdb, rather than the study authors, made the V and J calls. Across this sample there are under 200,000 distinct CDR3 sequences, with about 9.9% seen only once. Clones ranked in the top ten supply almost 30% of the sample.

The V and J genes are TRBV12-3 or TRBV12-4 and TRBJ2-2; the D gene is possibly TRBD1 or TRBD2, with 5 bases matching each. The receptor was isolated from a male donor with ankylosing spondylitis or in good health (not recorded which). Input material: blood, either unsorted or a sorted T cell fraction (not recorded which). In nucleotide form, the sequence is TGTGCCAGCAGTCCTCGGGGACCGAACACCGGGGAGCTGTTTTTT. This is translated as CASSPRGPNTGELFF.